The clone carrying this T cell receptor (beta chain) came up once. No antigen is known for it. This entry comes from a study of cytomegalovirus exposure and HLA in healthy donors. Study background: Among 150 million to 200 million T cells, an earlier analysis found 120 million or so unique TCR beta sequences. Study observations and caveats: Excluded were some V segments that proved indistinguishable, including TRBV6-2 and TRBV6-3. TCR beta chain V- and J-gene trimming was linked, in a later analysis, to a missense variant in DCLRE1C.

Trimming took off 3 bases at V and 8 bases at J, with 12 bases between the two ends. The length of the CDR3 is 14 residues. CDR1 SGHNT and CDR2 YYREEE come from the germline V gene (reference sequence). The PCR was carried out with 60 Vbeta primers and 13 Jbeta primers. TCRdb keeps only in-frame clones here, not all; method: immunoSEQ multiplex PCR. The profile shows 75,000 to 95,000 clones, 90% of them singletons. Specimen: PBMCs. This TCR was recovered from a man in his late teens or twenties in good health and CMV-seronegative. J is TRBJ1-6 and V is TRBV5-4; no firm D call. In DNA form, the CDR3 reads TGTGCCAGCAGCTCGAAGGGAGGCGATTCACCCCTCCACTTT. Amino acid sequence: CASSSKGGDSPLHF.